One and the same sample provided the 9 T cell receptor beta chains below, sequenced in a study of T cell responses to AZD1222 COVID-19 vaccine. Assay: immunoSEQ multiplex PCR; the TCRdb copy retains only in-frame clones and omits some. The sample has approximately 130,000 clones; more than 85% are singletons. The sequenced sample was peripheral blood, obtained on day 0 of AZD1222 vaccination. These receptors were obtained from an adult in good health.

The chain's CDR3 is CASSLEGLAGGREQYF. In DNA, the CDR3 is TGTGCCAGCAGCTTGGAAGGGCTAGCGGGGGGCAGGGAGCAGTACTTC. The chain employs TRBV5-4 and TRBJ2-7; 11 bases are shared with TRBD2. Looked up from germline, CDR1 is SGHNT and CDR2 is YYREEE (reference sequence). The length of the CDR3 is 16 residues. Trimming cost V 0 bases and J 7 bases; bases outside gene matches: 9.

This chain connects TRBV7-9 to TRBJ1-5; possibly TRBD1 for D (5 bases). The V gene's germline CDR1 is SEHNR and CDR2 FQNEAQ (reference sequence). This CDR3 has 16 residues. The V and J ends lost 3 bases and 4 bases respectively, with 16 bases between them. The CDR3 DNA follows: TGTGCCAGCAGCTTTGGTGGGACGGGGGGAAATCAGCCCCAGCATTTT. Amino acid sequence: CASSFGGTGGNQPQHF.

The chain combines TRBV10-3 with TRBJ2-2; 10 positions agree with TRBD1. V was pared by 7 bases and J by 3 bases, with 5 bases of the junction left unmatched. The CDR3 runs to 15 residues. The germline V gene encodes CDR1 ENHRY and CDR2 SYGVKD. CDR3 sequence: CAITRQGADTGELFF. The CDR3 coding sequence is TGTGCCATCACGAGACAGGGGGCGGACACCGGGGAGCTGTTTTTT.

The CDR3 sequence is CASSEGANTGELFF. The CDR3 DNA sequence: TGTGCCAGCAGTGAAGGCGCGAACACCGGGGAGCTGTTTTTT. This rearrangement joins TRBV6-1 to TRBJ2-2, with D unresolved. There are 14 residues in the CDR3. Trimming stripped 1 base from V and 0 bases from J, with 3 bases between. Germline CDR1 reads MNHNS; CDR2 reads SASEGT.

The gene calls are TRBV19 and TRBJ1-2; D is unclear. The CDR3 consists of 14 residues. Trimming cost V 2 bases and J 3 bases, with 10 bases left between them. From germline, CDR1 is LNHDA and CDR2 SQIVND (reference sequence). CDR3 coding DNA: TGTGCCAGTAGTATATCTGGGAGAGACTATGGCTACACCTTC. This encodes CASSISGRDYGYTF.

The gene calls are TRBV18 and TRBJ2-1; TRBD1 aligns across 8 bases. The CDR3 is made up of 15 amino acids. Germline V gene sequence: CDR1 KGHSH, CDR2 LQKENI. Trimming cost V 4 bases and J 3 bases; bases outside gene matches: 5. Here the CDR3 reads CASSLGQGNYNEQFF. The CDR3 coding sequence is TGTGCCAGCTCACTCGGACAGGGCAACTACAATGAGCAGTTCTTC.

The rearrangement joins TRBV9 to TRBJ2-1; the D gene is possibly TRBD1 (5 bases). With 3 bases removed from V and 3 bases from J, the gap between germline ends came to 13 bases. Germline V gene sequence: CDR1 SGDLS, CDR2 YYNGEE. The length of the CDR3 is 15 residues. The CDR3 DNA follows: TGTGCCAGCAGCGAACAGGCAAAGTACTACAATGAGCAGTTCTTC. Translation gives CASSEQAKYYNEQFF.

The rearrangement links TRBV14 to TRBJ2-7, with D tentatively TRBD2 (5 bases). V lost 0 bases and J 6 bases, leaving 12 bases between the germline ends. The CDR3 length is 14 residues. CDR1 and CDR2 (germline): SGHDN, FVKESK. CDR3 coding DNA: TGTGCCAGCAGCCAAGATGAGGGATTGATCGAGCAGTACTTC. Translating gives CASSQDEGLIEQYF.

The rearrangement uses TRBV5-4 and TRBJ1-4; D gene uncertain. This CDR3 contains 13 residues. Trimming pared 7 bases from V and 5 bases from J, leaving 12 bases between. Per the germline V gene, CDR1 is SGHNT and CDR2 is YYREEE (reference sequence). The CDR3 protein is CASSFHNNEKLFF. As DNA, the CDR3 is TGTGCCAGCTCTTTCCACAACAATGAAAAACTGTTTTTT. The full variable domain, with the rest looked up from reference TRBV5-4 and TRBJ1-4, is ETGVTQSPTHLIKTRGQQVTLRCSSQSGHNTVSWYQQALGQGPQFIFQYYREEENGRGNFPPRFSGLQFPNYSSELNVNALELDDSALYLCASSFHNNEKLFFGSGTQLSVL.